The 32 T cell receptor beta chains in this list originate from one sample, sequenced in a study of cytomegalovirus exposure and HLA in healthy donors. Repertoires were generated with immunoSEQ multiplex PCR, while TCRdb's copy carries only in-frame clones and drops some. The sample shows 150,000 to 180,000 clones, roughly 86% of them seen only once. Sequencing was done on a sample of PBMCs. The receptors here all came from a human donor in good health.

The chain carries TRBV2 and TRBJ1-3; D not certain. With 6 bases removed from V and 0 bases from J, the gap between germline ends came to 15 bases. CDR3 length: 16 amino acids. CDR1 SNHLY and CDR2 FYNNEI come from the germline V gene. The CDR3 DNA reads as TGTGCCAGCAGCGAGGGCGGAATGCACTCTGGAAACACCATATATTTT. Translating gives CASSEGGMHSGNTIYF.

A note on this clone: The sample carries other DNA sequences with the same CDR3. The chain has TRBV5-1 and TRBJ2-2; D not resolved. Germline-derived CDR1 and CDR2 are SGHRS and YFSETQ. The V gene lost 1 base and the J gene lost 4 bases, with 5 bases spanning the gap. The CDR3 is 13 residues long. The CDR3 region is CASSLIVTGELFF. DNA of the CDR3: TGCGCCAGCAGCTTGATCGTCACCGGGGAGCTGTTTTTT.

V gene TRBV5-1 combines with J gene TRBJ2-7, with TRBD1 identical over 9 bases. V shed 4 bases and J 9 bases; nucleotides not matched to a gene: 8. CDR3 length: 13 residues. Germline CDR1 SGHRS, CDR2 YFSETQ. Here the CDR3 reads CASSPEDRGRQYF. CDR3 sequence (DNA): TGCGCCAGCAGCCCCGAAGACAGGGGGAGGCAGTACTTC.

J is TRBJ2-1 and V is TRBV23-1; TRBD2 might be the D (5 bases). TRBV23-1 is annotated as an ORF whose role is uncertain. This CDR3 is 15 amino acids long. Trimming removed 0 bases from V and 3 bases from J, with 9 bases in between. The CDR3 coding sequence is TGCGCCAGCAGTCAATCGGGGAGTCTCTACAATGAGCAGTTCTTC. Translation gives CASSQSGSLYNEQFF.

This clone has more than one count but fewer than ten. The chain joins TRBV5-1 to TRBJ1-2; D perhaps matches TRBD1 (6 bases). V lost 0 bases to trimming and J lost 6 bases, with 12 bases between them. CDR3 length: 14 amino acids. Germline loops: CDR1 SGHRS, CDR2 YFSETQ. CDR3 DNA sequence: TGCGCCAGCAGCTTGGATTACAGGGTCGATGGCTACACCTTC. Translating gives CASSLDYRVDGYTF.

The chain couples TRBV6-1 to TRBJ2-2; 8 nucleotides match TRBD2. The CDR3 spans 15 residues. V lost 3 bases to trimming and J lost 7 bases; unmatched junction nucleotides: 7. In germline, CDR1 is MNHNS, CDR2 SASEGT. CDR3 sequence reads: CASSDERERNGELFF. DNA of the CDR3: TGTGCCAGCAGTGATGAGCGGGAGAGGAACGGGGAGCTGTTTTTT.

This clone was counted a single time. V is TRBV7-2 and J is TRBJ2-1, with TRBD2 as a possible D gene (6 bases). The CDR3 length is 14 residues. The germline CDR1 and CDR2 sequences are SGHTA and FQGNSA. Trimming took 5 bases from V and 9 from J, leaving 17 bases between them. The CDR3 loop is CASSPTGGYGEQFF. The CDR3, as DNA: TGTGCCAGCAGCCCGACCGGGGGTTACGGTGAGCAGTTCTTC.

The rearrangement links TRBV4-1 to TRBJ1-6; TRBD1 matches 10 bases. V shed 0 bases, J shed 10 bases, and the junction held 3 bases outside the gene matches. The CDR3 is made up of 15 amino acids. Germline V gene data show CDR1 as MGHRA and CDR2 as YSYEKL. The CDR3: CASSQDGTGVSPLHF. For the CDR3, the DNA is TGCGCCAGCAGCCAAGATGGGACAGGGGTATCACCCCTCCACTTT.

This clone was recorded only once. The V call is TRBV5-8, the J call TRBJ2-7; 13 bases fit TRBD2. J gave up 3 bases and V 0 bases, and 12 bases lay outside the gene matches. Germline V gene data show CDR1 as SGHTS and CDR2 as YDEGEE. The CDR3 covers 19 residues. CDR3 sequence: CASSLGLAGGQGIHYEQYF. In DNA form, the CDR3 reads TGTGCCAGCAGCTTGGGACTAGCGGGAGGCCAAGGAATCCACTACGAGCAGTACTTC.

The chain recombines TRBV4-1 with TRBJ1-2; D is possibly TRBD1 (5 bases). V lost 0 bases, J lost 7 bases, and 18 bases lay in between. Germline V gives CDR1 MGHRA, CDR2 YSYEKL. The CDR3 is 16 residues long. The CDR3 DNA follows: TGCGCCAGCAGCCAAGATCACACGGTGGGGGGGAGTGGCTACACCTTC. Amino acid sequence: CASSQDHTVGGSGYTF.

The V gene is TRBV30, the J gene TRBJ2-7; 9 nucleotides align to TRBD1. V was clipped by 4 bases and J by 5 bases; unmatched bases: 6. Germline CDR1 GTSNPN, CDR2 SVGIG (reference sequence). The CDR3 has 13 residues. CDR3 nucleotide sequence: TGTGCCTGGACTGGACAGGGGACGAACGAGCAGTACTTC. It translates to CAWTGQGTNEQYF. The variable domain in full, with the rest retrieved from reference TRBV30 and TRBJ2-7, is SQTIHQWPATLVQPVGSPLSLECTVEGTSNPNLYWYRQAAGRGLQLLFYSVGIGQISSEVPQNLSASRPQDRQFILSSKKLLLSDSGFYLCAWTGQGTNEQYFGPGTRLTVT.

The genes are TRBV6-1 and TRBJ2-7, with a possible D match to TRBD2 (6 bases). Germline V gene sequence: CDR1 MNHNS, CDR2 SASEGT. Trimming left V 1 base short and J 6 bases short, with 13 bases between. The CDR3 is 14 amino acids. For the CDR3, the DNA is TGTGCCAGCAGTGAAGAACGGGACTCCGGCGAGCAGTACTTC. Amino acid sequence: CASSEERDSGEQYF.

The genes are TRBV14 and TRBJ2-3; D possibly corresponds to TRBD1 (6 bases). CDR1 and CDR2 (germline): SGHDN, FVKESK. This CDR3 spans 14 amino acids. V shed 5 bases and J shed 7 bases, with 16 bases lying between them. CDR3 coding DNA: TGTGCCAGCAGCGCCATACAGGGTAGGAATACGCAGTATTTT. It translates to CASSAIQGRNTQYF.

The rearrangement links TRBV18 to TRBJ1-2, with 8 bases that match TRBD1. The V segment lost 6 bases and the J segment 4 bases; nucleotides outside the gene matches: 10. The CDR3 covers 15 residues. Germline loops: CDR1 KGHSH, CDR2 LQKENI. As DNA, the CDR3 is TGTGCCAGCTCGCCTAACAGGGGGGTCCTCTATGGCTACACCTTC. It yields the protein CASSPNRGVLYGYTF.

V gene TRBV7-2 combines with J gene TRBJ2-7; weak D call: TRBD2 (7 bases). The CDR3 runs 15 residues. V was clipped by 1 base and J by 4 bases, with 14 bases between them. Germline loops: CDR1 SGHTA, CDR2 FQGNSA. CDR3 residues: CASSLGGGAQYEQYF. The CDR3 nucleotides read TGTGCCAGCAGCTTAGGTGGGGGGGCGCAGTACGAGCAGTACTTC.

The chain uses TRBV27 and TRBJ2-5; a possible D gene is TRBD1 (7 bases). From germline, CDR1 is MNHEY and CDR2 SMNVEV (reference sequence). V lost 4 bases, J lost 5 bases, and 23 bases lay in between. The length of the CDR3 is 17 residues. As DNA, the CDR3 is TGTGCCAGCAGTTACAACAGGGGTCCCGTAGGGGGGGAGACCCAGTACTTC. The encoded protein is CASSYNRGPVGGETQYF.

CDR3 residues: CASSLSGRKNEQFF. The CDR3 nucleotides are TGTGCCAGCAGTTTGAGCGGGAGAAAGAATGAGCAGTTCTTC. The V and J genes are TRBV27 and TRBJ2-1; 8 bases align to TRBD2. Germline CDR1 is MNHEY and CDR2 is SMNVEV (reference sequence). V gave up 3 bases and J gave up 7 bases; unmatched junction bases: 5. CDR3 length: 14 residues.

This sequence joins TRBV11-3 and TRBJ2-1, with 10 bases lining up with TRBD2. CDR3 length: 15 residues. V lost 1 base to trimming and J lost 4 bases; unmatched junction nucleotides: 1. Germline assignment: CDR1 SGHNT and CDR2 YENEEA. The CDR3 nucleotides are TGTGCCAGCAGCTTAGGGACTAGCGGTTACAATGAGCAGTTCTTC. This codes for CASSLGTSGYNEQFF.

DNA of the CDR3: TGTGCCAGCAGTTCTGAGGTTCAACAGCCCCAGCATTTT. Its translation is CASSSEVQQPQHF. V usage is TRBV6-1 and J usage is TRBJ1-5; D not certain. CDR1 is MNHNS, CDR2 SASEGT, per germline. There are 13 residues in the CDR3. V was shortened by 5 bases and J by 7 bases, with 12 bases between the two germline ends.

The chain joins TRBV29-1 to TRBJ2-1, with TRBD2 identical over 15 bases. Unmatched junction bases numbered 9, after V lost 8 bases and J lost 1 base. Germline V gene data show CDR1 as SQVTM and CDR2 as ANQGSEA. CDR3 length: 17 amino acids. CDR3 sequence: CSTRGLAGGPSYNEQFF. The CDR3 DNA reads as TGCAGCACACGTGGACTAGCGGGGGGGCCGTCCTACAATGAGCAGTTCTTC.

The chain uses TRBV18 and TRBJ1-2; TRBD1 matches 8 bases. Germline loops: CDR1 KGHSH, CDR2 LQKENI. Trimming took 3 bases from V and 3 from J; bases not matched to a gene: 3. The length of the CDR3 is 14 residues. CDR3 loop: CASSPGQGHYGYTF. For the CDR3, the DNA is TGTGCCAGCTCACCTGGACAGGGTCACTATGGCTACACCTTC.

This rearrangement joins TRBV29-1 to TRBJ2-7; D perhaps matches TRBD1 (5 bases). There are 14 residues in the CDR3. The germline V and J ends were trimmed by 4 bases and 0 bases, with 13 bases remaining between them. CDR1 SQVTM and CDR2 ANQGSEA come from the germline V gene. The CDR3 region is CSVAGDSSSYEQYF. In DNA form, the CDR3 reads TGCAGCGTTGCCGGTGACAGCAGCTCCTACGAGCAGTACTTC.

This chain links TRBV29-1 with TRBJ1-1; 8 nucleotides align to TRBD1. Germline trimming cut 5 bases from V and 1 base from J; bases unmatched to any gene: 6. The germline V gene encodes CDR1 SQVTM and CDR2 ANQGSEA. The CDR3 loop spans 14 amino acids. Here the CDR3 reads CSVLRQGANTEAFF. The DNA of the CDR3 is TGCAGCGTTTTGCGCCAGGGGGCGAACACTGAAGCTTTCTTT.

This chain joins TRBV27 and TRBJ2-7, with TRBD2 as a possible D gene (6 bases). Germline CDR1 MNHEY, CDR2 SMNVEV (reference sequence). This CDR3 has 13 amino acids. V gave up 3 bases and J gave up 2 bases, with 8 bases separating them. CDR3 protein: CASSLGGTYEQYF. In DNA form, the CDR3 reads TGTGCCAGCAGTTTGGGCGGGACCTACGAGCAGTACTTC.

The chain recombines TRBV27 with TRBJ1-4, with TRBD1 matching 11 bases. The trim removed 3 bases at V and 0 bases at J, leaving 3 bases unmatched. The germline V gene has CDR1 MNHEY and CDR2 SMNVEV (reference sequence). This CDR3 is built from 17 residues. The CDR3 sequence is CASSFRDRGATNEKLFF. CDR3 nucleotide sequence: TGTGCCAGCAGTTTCCGGGACAGGGGGGCAACTAATGAAAAACTGTTTTTT.

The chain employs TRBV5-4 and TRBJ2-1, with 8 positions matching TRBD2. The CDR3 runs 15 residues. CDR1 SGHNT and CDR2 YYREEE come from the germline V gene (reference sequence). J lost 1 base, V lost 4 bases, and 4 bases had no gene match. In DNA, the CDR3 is TGTGCCAGCAGCATCGAGCGGGGGTCCTACAATGAGCAGTTCTTC. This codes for CASSIERGSYNEQFF.

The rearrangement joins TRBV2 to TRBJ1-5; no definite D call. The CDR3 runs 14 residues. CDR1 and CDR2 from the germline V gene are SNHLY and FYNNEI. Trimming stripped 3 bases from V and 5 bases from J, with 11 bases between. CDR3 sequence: CASSESDNYQPQHF. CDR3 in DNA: TGTGCCAGCAGTGAGTCAGATAATTATCAGCCCCAGCATTTT.

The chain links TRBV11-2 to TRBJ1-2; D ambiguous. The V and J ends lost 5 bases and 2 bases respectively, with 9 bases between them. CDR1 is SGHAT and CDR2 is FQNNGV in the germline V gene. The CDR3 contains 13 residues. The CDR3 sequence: CASSPTGNYGYTF. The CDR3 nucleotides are TGTGCCAGCAGCCCCACGGGGAACTATGGCTACACCTTC. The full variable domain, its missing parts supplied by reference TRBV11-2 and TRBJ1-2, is EAGVAQSPRYKIIEKRQSVAFWCNPISGHATLYWYQQILGQGPKLLIQFQNNGVVDDSQLPKDRFSAERLKGVDSTLKIQPAKLEDSAVYLCASSPTGNYGYTFGSGTRLTVV.

CDR3 region: CASSRTGDSYTF. CDR3 bases: TGCGCCAGCAGCCGGACAGGGGATAGCTACACCTTC. The chain uses TRBV5-1 and TRBJ1-2; TRBD1 aligns across 9 bases. Germline V gives CDR1 SGHRS, CDR2 YFSETQ. Trimming removed 4 bases from V and 9 bases from J; junction bases left unmatched: 4. This CDR3 contains 12 residues.

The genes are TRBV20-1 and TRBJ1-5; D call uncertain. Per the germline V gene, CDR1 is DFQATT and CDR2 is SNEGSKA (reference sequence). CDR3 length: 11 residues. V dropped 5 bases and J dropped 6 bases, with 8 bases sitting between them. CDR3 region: CSAGGGQPQHF. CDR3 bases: TGCAGTGCTGGAGGAGGTCAGCCCCAGCATTTT.

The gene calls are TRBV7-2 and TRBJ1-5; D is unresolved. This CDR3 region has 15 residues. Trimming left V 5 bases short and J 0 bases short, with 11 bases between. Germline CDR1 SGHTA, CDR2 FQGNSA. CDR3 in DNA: TGTGCCAGCAGCCCCGATGGAGATAGCAATCAGCCCCAGCATTTT. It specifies CASSPDGDSNQPQHF.

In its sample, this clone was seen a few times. The CDR3 sequence is CASSPQGNQPQHF. DNA for the CDR3: TGTGCCAGCTCACCACAGGGGAATCAGCCCCAGCATTTT. The chain uses TRBV18 and TRBJ1-5; weak D call: TRBD1 (5 bases). The germline V gene has CDR1 KGHSH and CDR2 LQKENI. There are 13 residues in the CDR3. The germline V and J ends were trimmed by 1 base and 4 bases, with 5 bases remaining between them.